Here is one T cell receptor beta chain with its context. The antigen is undetermined. The sample is drawn from a study of cytomegalovirus exposure and HLA in healthy donors. Study-wide results and caveats: The study recorded over 150 TCR beta chains that were cytomegalovirus-associated.

The PCR made use of 60 Vbeta and 13 Jbeta primers. Profiling relied on immunoSEQ multiplex PCR, and the TCRdb table lists in-frame clones only, not all of them. The sample records tens of thousands of clones, 60% to 65% being singletons. V shed 3 bases and J 6 bases; nucleotides not matched to a gene: 7. Germline CDR1 SGHTA, CDR2 FQGNSA. This CDR3 has 14 residues. The source is a human donor in good health. Sample: PBMCs. The chain couples TRBV7-2 to TRBJ2-5; TRBD1 agrees at 7 bases. CDR3 loop: CASSLANRGQTQYF. As DNA, the CDR3 is TGTGCCAGCAGCTTGGCTAACAGGGGTCAGACCCAGTACTTC.